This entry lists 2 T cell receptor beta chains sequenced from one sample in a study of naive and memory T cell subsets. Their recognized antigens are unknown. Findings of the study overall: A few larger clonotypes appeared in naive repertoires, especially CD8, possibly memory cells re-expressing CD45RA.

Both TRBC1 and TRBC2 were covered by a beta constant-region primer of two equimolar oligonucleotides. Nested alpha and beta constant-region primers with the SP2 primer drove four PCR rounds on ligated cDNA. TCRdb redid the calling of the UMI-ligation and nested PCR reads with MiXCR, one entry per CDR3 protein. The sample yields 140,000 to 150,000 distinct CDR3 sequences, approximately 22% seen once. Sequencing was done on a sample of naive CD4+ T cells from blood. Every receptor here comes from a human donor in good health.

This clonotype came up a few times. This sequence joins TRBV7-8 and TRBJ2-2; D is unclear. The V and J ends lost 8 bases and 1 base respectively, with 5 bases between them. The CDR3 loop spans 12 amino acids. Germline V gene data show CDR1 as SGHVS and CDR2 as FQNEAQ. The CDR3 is CASRLNTGELFF. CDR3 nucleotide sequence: TGTGCCAGCCGGTTGAACACCGGGGAGCTGTTTTTT.

The CDR3 coding sequence is TGTGCCAGCAGCCTACTAAGCTCCTATAATTCACCCCTCCACTTT. This encodes CASSLLSSYNSPLHF. This sequence joins TRBV6-5 and TRBJ1-6; D ambiguous. CDR1 is MNHEY and CDR2 is SVGAGI in the germline V gene. CDR3 length: 15 residues. Trimming cost V 6 bases and J 0 bases, with 9 bases left between them.